The 8 T cell receptor beta chains below come from one sample, sequenced in a study of blood T cell repertoires in COVID-19. Profiling relied on immunoSEQ multiplex PCR, and the TCRdb table lists in-frame clones only, not all of them. The data contain around 13,000 clones, approximately 80% of them singletons. What was sequenced was peripheral blood. The source of these receptors is a man aged 35-49 years with active or convalescent COVID-19.

The chain joins TRBV5-5 to TRBJ2-7, with a weak D call TRBD2 (6 bases). V gave up 4 bases and J gave up 0 bases, with 17 bases separating them. The germline V gene encodes CDR1 SGHKS and CDR2 YYEKEE (reference sequence). This CDR3 comprises 16 residues. The CDR3 bases are TGTGCCAGCAGCCTCTCGGGGGTCTTAAGCTCCTACGAGCAGTACTTC. Residues: CASSLSGVLSSYEQYF.

The J gene is TRBJ1-5, the V gene TRBV18; TRBD1 is a possible D gene (5 bases). The CDR3 length is 16 residues. V was shortened by 3 bases and J by 1 base, with 13 bases between the two germline ends. Germline values: CDR1 KGHSH, CDR2 LQKENI. The CDR3 nucleotides are TGTGCCAGCTCACCGGGTAACGGGGGGAGCAATCAGCCCCAGCATTTT. It encodes CASSPGNGGSNQPQHF.

The gene calls are TRBV19 and TRBJ2-1; D gene uncertain. The germline CDR1 and CDR2 sequences are LNHDA and SQIVND (reference sequence). V lost 7 bases and J 0 bases, leaving 13 bases between the germline ends. The CDR3 contains 15 residues. The CDR3 protein is CASNDARRSYNEQFF. The CDR3 region has the DNA TGTGCCAGTAATGATGCGCGGCGCTCCTACAATGAGCAGTTCTTC.

This clone was seen more than once but under ten times. The CDR3 reads CASSATSGGAIDTQYF. The CDR3 DNA sequence: TGTGCCAGCAGCGCGACTAGCGGGGGGGCGATAGATACGCAGTATTTT. The rearrangement uses TRBV4-2 and TRBJ2-3, with 14 nucleotides matching TRBD2. The germline V gene encodes CDR1 LGHNA and CDR2 YNFKEQ. There are 16 residues in the CDR3. Germline trimming cut 5 bases from V and 5 bases from J; bases unmatched to any gene: 6.

This clone came up once. The V call is TRBV24-1, the J call TRBJ2-2, with D tentatively TRBD1 (6 bases). CDR1 is KGHDR, CDR2 SFDVKD, per germline. The V end was cut by 9 bases, the J end by 2 bases, with 12 bases between. This CDR3 has 14 amino acids. For the CDR3, the DNA is TGTGCCACCTCTGGGGACACAAACACCGGGGAGCTGTTTTTT. Translation gives CATSGDTNTGELFF.

In its sample, this clone was seen a few times. The chain combines TRBV30 with TRBJ2-2, with D tentatively TRBD2 (6 bases). V gave up 4 bases and J gave up 8 bases, with 17 bases separating them. The V gene's germline CDR1 is GTSNPN and CDR2 SVGIG (reference sequence). The CDR3 runs to 14 residues. CDR3 bases: TGTGCCTGGACGGCCCGGGACTTAGCGGGGGAGCTGTTTTTT. Protein product: CAWTARDLAGELFF.

In its sample, this clone ranks as medium-sized (0.01 to 0.1%). V usage is TRBV2 and J usage is TRBJ2-6; no firm D call. V lost 3 bases, J lost 2 bases, and 5 bases lay in between. The CDR3 runs to 14 residues. Looked up from germline, CDR1 is SNHLY and CDR2 is FYNNEI. The CDR3 sequence: CASSDRAGANVLTF. Here the CDR3 DNA reads TGTGCCAGCAGTGACCGGGCTGGGGCCAACGTCCTGACTTTC. Full variable domain (outside the CDR3, taken from reference TRBV2 and TRBJ2-6): EPEVTQTPSHQVTQMGQEVILRCVPISNHLYFYWYRQILGQKVEFLVSFYNNEISEKSEIFDDQFSVERPDGSNFTLKIRSTKLEDSAMYFCASSDRAGANVLTFGAGSRLTVL.

The chain is built from TRBV5-8 and TRBJ2-7; 10 bases match TRBD2. The CDR3 sequence is 17 residues long. The germline gives CDR1 SGHTS, CDR2 YDEGEE. Trimming removed 4 bases from V and 3 bases from J; junction bases left unmatched: 13. CDR3 sequence reads: CASSPGLEGLAHYEQYF. The CDR3, as DNA: TGTGCCAGCAGCCCAGGCCTAGAGGGACTAGCGCACTACGAGCAGTACTTC.